This T cell receptor beta chain was captured in a study of CD8 T cells in ankylosing spondylitis. Study-level points and caveats: Reactive arthritis synovial fluid and blood were previously reported to contain some motif variants. Clones tied to disease were said to be significantly enriched in matched ankylosing spondylitis synovial fluid. In ankylosing spondylitis blood, a motif of roughly eight highly homologous TCR beta variants appeared characteristic.

V gave up 4 bases and J gave up 4 bases, with 19 bases separating them. The germline V gene encodes CDR1 MGHRA and CDR2 YSYEKL. The length of the CDR3 is 16 residues. Library preparation for TCR beta used quantitative 5'-RACE with molecular barcodes. In TCRdb, the 5' RACE reads were re-called with MiXCR into one record per CDR3 protein. The sample carries around 280,000 distinct CDR3 sequences, 20% recorded once. Remarks on this clonotype: Its matching antigen is unknown.

Sequencing used blood, either unsorted or a sorted T cell fraction (not recorded which). The sequence was collected from a male donor with ankylosing spondylitis or in good health (not recorded which). This chain joins TRBV4-1 and TRBJ1-2; D might be TRBD1 (5 bases). This chain's CDR3 is CASSPARQGNFYGYTF. DNA for the CDR3: TGCGCCAGCAGCCCCGCCAGGCAGGGAAACTTCTATGGCTACACCTTC.